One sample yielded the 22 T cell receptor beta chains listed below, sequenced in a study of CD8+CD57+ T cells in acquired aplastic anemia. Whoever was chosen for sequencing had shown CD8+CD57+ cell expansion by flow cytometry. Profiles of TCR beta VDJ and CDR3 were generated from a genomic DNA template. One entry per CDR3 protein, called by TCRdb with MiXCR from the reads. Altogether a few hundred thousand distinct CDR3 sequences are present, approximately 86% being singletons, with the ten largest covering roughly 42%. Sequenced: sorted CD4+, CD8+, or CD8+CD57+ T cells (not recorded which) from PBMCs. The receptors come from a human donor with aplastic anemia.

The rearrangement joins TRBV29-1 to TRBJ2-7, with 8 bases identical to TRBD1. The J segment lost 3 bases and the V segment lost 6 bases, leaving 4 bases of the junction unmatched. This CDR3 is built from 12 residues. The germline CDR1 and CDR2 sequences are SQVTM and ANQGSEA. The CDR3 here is CSVQGQDYEQYF. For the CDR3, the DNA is TGCAGCGTCCAGGGACAGGACTACGAGCAGTACTTC.

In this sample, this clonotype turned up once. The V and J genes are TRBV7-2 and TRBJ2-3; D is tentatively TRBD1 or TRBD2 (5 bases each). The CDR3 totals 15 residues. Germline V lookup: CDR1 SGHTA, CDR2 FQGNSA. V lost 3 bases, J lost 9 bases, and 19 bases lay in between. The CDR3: CASSLASSSGTTQYF. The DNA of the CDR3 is TGTGCCAGCAGCTTGGCGAGTTCAAGTGGGACGACGCAGTATTTT.

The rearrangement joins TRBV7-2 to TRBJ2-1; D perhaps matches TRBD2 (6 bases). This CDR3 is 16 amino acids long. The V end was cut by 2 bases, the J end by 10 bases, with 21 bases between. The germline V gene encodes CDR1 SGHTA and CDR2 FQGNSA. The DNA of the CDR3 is TGTGCCAGCAGCTTACAAAGAGGCCGGGAGAGCCAGGAGCAGTTCTTC. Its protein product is CASSLQRGRESQEQFF.

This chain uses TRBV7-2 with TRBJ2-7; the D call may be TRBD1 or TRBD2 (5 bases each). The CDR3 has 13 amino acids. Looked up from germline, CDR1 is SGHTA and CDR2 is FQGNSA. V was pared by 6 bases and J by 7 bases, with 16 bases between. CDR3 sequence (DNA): TGTGCCAGCAGTGATGGGGGAGTCCATGAGCAGTACGTC. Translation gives CASSDGGVHEQYV.

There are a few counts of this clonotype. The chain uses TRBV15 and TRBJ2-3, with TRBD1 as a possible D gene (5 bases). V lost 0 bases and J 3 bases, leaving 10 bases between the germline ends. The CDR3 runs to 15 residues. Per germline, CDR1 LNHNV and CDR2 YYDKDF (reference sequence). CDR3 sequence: CATSRDVRATDTQYF. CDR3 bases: TGTGCCACCAGCAGAGATGTCAGGGCAACAGATACGCAGTATTTT.

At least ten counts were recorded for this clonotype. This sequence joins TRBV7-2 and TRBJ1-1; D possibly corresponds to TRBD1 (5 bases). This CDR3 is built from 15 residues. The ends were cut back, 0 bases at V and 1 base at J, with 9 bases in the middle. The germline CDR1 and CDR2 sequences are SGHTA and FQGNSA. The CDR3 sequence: CASSLALTANTEAFF. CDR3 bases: TGTGCCAGCAGCTTAGCGCTGACAGCGAACACTGAAGCTTTCTTT.

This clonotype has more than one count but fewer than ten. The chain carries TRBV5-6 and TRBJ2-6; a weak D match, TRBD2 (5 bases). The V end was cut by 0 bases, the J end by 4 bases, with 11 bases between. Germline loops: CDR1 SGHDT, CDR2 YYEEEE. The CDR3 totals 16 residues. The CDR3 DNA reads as TGTGCCAGCAGCTTGGGGAGGAGCTACGGGGCCAACGTCCTGACTTTC. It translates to CASSLGRSYGANVLTF.

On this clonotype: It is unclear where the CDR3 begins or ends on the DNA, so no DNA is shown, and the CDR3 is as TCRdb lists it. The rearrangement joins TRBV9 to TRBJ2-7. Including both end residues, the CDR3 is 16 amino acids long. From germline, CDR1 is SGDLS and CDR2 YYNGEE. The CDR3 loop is CASSAPSDAQYFEQYV.

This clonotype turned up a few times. CDR3 sequence: CASRFGVSYEQYF. In nucleotides, the CDR3 is TGTGCCAGCAGATTTGGCGTATCCTACGAGCAGTACTTC. The chain joins TRBV7-2 to TRBJ2-7; no firm D call. The germline V gene has CDR1 SGHTA and CDR2 FQGNSA. V lost 6 bases, J lost 1 base, and 10 bases lay in between. This CDR3 is 13 amino acids long.

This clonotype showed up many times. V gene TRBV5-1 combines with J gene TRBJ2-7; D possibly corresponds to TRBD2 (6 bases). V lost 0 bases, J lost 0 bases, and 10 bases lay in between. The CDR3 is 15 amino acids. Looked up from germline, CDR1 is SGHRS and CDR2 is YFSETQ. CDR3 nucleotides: TGCGCCAGCAGCTTGGGGGACTCGAGCTCCTACGAGCAGTACTTC. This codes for CASSLGDSSSYEQYF.

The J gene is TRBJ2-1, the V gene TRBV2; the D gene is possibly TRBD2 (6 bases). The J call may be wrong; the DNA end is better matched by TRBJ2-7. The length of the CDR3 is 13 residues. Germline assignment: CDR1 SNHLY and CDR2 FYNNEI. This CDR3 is CASRAGGTDAQYF. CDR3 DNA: TGTGCCAGCAGGGCCGGGGGTACAGATGCACAGTACTTC.

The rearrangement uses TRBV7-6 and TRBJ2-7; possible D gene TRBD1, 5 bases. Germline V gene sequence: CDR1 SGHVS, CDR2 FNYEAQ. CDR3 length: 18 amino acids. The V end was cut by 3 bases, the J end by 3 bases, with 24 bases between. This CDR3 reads CASSFDPDATALYYEQYV. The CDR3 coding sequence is TGTGCCAGCAGCTTTGACCCAGACGCGACAGCCCTTTACTACGAGCAGTACGTC.

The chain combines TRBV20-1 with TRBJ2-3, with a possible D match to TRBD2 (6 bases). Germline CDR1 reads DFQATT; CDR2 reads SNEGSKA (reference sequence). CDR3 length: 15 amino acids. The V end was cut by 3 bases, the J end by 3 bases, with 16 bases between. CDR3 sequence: CSASGRESMTDTQYF. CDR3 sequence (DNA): TGCAGTGCTAGCGGTCGGGAGAGCATGACAGATACGCAGTATTTT.

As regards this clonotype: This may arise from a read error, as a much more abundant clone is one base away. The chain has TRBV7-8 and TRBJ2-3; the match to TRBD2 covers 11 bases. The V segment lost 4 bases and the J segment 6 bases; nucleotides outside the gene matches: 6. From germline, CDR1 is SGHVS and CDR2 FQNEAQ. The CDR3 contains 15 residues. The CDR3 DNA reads TGTGCCAGCAGCTATCTAGCGGGAGGTTCCGATACGCAGTATTTT. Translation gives CASSYLAGGSDTQYF.

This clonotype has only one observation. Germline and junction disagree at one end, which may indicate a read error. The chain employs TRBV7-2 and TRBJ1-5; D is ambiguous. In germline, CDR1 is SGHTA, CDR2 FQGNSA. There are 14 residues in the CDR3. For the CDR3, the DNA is TGTGCCAGCAGCTTTACTTCTCGCAGGCAGCCCTTGCTCTTT. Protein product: CASSFTSRRQPLLF.

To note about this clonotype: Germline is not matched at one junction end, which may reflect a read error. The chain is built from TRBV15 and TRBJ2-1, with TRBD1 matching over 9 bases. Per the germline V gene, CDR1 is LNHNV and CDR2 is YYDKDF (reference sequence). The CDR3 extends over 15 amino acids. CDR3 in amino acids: CATSRDRQGGNEPIF. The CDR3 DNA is TGTGCCACCAGCAGAGATAGACAGGGGGGGAATGAGCCGATCTTT.

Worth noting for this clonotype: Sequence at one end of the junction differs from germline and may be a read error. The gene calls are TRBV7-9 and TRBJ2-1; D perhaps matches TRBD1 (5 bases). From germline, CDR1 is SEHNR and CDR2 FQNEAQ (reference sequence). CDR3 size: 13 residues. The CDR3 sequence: CASSFSPRKGQVF. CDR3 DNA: TGTGCCAGCAGCTTTTCCCCGAGGAAGGGGCAGGTCTTC.

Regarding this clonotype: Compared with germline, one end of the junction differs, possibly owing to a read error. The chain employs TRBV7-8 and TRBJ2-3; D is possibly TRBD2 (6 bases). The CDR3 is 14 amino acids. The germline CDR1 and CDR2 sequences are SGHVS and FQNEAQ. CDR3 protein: CASSLAGGGDTLSF. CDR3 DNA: TGTGCCAGCAGCTTAGCGGGAGGTGGCGATACCCTGTCTTTT.

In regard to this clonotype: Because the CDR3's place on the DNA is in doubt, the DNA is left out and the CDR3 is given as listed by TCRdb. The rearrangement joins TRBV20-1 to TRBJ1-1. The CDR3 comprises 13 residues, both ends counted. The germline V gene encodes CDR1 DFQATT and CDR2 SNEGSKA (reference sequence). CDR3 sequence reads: CSAVGLGNTEALF.

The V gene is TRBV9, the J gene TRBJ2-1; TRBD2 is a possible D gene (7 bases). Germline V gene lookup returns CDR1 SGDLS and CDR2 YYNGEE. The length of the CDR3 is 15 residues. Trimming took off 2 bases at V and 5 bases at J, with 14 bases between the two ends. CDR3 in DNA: TGTGCCAGCAGCGTTTGGGGGGGCCGCCACAATGAGCAGTTCTTC. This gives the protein CASSVWGGRHNEQFF.

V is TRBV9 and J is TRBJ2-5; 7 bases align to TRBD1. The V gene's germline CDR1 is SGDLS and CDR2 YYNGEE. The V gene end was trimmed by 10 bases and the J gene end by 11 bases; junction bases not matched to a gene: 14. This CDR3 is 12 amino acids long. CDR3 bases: TGTGCCGGAGAGGGGGCTAGGGACACTCAGTACTTC. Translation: CAGEGARDTQYF.

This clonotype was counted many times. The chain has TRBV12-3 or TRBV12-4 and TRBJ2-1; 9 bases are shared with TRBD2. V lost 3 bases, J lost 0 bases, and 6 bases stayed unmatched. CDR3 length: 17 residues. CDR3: CASSLVSGGFSYNEQFF. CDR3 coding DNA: TGTGCCAGCAGTTTGGTTAGCGGGGGCTTCTCCTACAATGAGCAGTTCTTC.